The source of this TCR beta chain is a study of CD8+CD57+ T cells in acquired aplastic anemia. Study context: Isolated CD4+ and CD8+ cells, once sorted, yielded DNA averaging around 3.1 ug.

According to the study, genomic DNA was the template for TCR beta VDJ and CDR3 profiling. TCRdb reprocessed the reads with MiXCR, giving one entry per CDR3 protein. The sample yields some 200,000 distinct CDR3 sequences, 48% seen once. Patients chosen for sequencing had shown CD8+CD57+ cell expansion by flow cytometry. In germline, CDR1 is KGHDR, CDR2 SFDVKD. This CDR3 is built from 13 residues. V was trimmed by 7 bases and J by 0 bases, leaving 7 bases between them. Sequencing was carried out using sorted CD4+, CD8+, or CD8+CD57+ T cells (not recorded which) from PBMCs. This clonotype was sampled from a human donor with aplastic anemia. The chain recombines TRBV24-1 with TRBJ2-3; possible D gene TRBD2, 5 bases. The CDR3 DNA reads as TGTGCCACCAGACTAGACAGCACAGATACGCAGTATTTT. It translates to CATRLDSTDTQYF.